Listed below are T cell receptor beta chains from one sample, sequenced in a study of shared clonotypes between healthy human individuals. Measured with immunoSEQ multiplex PCR; TCRdb has only the in-frame clones, and not every one. The sample gives roughly 590,000 clones, about 95% of which show up once; around 0.097% is in the top ten. What was sequenced was naive CD8+ T cells sorted from blood. The source of these receptors is a woman aged 25 to 39 in good health. Both conserved end residues are part of each CDR3.

V	J	CDR3
TRBV19	TRBJ1-5	CASRGLGNQPQHF
TRBV7-9	TRBJ2-3	CAGQGGFTDTQYF
TRBV19	TRBJ1-1	CASIERTYYTEAFF
TRBV2	TRBJ1-1	CASMRGGAEAFF
TRBV19	TRBJ1-2	CASNPTGGVYGYTF
TRBV6-1	TRBJ1-5	CASSEAYSNQPQHF
TRBV7-9	TRBJ1-4	CASSHNPPTNEKLFF
TRBV15	TRBJ2-7	CATRDGFSYEQYF
TRBV21-1	TRBJ1-2	CASSKLSWASPRFYGYTF
TRBV30	TRBJ1-5	CAWSVLGQPQHF
TRBV14	TRBJ2-5	CASSQDWAGEQYF
TRBV30	TRBJ2-7	CAYTSRRWGEQYF
TRBV10-3	TRBJ1-2	CAISEYQGSNYGYTF
TRBV4-1	TRBJ1-3	CASSPLPYSSGNTIYF
TRBV27	TRBJ2-1	CASSTLRTGGTYEQFF
TRBV27	TRBJ2-7	CASSVFGYEQYF
TRBV19	TRBJ2-7	CASPSPYEQYF
TRBV2	TRBJ2-1	CASPSRSGSAYNEQFF
TRBV6-1	TRBJ2-7	CASRGTELTYEQYF
TRBV27	TRBJ2-3	CASSPTVDTQYF
TRBV7-6	TRBJ2-2	CASSLGPKGLGTGELFF
TRBV28	TRBJ2-1	CASSLTGGLRNEQFF
TRBV5-1	TRBJ2-2	CASSLFITNTGELFF
TRBV10-1	TRBJ2-1	CASSESTGWREEQFF
TRBV4-1	TRBJ2-5	CASSQRLAQETQYF
TRBV28	TRBJ1-4	CASSAGQGGTNEKLFF
TRBV13	TRBJ1-1	CASSTRDRAPEAFF
TRBV9	TRBJ2-1	CASSVGAGPLDEQFF
TRBV27	TRBJ1-1	CASSLSQTGYKFHTEAFF
TRBV2	TRBJ1-3	CASSEMRTIYF
TRBV4-1	TRBJ2-2	CASSQGHVTGLYTGELFF
TRBV6-1	TRBJ1-1	CASSDGGTEAFF
TRBV6-1	TRBJ1-5	CASSDRTYSNQPQHF
TRBV9	TRBJ2-3	CASSVDGRGSDTQYF
TRBV28	TRBJ2-5	CASSTPGGVTTQYF
TRBV18	TRBJ1-1	CASSPTVPMNTEAFF
TRBV11-2	TRBJ2-7	CASSFSISYEQYF
TRBV4-1	TRBJ2-1	CASSRWGSYNEQFF
TRBV9	TRBJ2-7	CASSPNREGETF
TRBV30	TRBJ2-2	CAWSDGSGYTGELFF
TRBV19	TRBJ2-1	CASSIGGWWEGRHNEQFF
TRBV30	TRBJ1-1	CAWRYGGTEAFF
TRBV10-1	TRBJ2-3	CASSEYAGGSTDTQYF
TRBV7-9	TRBJ1-3	CASSLASGGKDTIYF
TRBV7-9	TRBJ2-5	CASSLVAEETQYF
TRBV7-2	TRBJ2-7	CASSLLREGYEQYF
TRBV29-1	TRBJ2-7	CSVGGTSSYEQYF
TRBV27	-	CASSLAGGPYEQYF
TRBV6-6	TRBJ1-1	CASSQQENTEAFF
TRBV9	TRBJ2-6	CASSVTGSGANVLTF
TRBV6-5	TRBJ1-1	CASSYSGGHGEAFF